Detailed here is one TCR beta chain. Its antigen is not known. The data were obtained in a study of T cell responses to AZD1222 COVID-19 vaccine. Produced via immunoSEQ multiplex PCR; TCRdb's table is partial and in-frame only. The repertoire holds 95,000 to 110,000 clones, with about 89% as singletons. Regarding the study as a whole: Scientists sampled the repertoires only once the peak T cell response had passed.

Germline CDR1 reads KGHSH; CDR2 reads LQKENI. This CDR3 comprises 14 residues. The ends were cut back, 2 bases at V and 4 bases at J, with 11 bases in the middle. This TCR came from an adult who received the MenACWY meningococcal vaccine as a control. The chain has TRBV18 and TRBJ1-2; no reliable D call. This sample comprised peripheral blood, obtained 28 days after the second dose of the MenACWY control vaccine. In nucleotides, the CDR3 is TGTGCCAGCTCACCAGGAACATCGCGCTATGGCTACACCTTC. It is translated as CASSPGTSRYGYTF.